This TCR beta chain was found in a study of T cell responses to AZD1222 COVID-19 vaccine. As concerns this clone: Antigen specificity is unknown.

Second doses at about 4 or about 12 weeks were pooled. The CDR3 covers 15 residues. V was clipped by 6 bases and J by 1 base; unmatched bases: 9. CDR1 and CDR2 from the germline V gene are SQVTM and ANQGSEA. General study findings and limits: White British ancestry dominated among donors, who included more females, and clonal diversity was possibly underestimated. Reportedly, close to half of spike-specific TCRs are directed against unmutated variant regions.

Profiling relied on immunoSEQ multiplex PCR, and the TCRdb table lists in-frame clones only, not all of them. The repertoire consists of about 120,000 clones, with roughly 92% occurring once and the leading ten covering around 1.4%. The TCR was taken from an adult who received the AZD1222 COVID-19 vaccine. This chain uses TRBV29-1 with TRBJ1-3; 7 bases map to TRBD1. The material was peripheral blood, obtained 28 days after the second AZD1222 dose. CDR3 DNA: TGCAGCGTAAGCTCCGGGACAGCTTCTGGAAACACCATATATTTT. It yields the protein CSVSSGTASGNTIYF.